The sequence of this TCR beta chain was determined in a study of cytomegalovirus exposure and HLA in healthy donors. The PCR was carried out with 60 Vbeta primers and 13 Jbeta primers. Produced via immunoSEQ multiplex PCR; TCRdb's table is partial and in-frame only. The sample lists 55,000 to 65,000 clones; around 80% were seen once. Study-level findings and limits: Roughly even sequencing depth across donors was the assumption behind the presence/absence analyses. Among TCR beta chains, those listed as cytomegalovirus-associated numbered fewer than 200.

Details on this clone: The antigen is not known.

This CDR3 has 12 residues. The junction had 0 bases not matched to a gene; V was cut back by 0 bases and J by 10 bases. Germline V gene sequence: CDR1 MNHEY, CDR2 SVGAGI. This sequence joins TRBV6-5 and TRBJ1-1, with 9 nucleotides matching TRBD1. This receptor was obtained from a woman in her thirties or forties in good health and CMV-seronegative. Sequencing was performed on PBMCs. The CDR3 nucleotides are TGTGCCAGCAGTTACTCGGGACAGGGAGCTTTCTTT. This sequence encodes CASSYSGQGAFF.